A selection of T cell receptor beta chains follows, all from one sample in a study of response to subunit inactivated influenza vaccine. One entry per CDR3 protein results from TCRdb running MiXCR on the RT-PCR reads. The sample contains a few hundred thousand distinct CDR3 sequences, 14% of which appear only once. The specimen was PBMCs from blood, collected about 12 days after vaccination. Source of these receptors: a man between 50 and 59 years old who received an inactivated influenza vaccine. The CDR3 runs from the conserved cysteine through the conserved F or W.

TRBV20-1	TRBJ2-7	CSARGSRQGTLWEQYF
TRBV20-1	TRBJ2-2	CSAKTGSEGTGELFF
TRBV7-2	TRBJ2-7	CASSLSGRAYEQYF
TRBV6-1	TRBJ2-4	CASRDSRDTVKNIQYF
TRBV10-3	TRBJ2-7	CAISDRSGFSYEQYF
TRBV19	TRBJ2-5	CASSSRDRLAGDQYF
TRBV10-2	TRBJ2-5	CASSDSGGVETQYF
TRBV20-1	TRBJ1-5	CSARLLDTSTPQPQHF
TRBV27	TRBJ2-1	CASSPGTGGFDEQFF
TRBV25-1	TRBJ1-6	CASKESSYNSPLHF
TRBV28	TRBJ2-1	CASTSFGTVYNEQFF
TRBV21-1	TRBJ2-2	CASSKSGDTGEGELFF
TRBV5-1	TRBJ2-1	CASSLSGRDSYNEQFF
TRBV21-1	TRBJ2-2	CASSLRRQVDGELFF
TRBV4-1	TRBJ2-7	CASSQDGIRTGYEQYF
TRBV20-1	TRBJ2-1	CSAQRGGHDNEQFF
TRBV9	TRBJ2-1	CASSSNFGDEQFF
TRBV20-1	TRBJ2-3	CSASPTSGSPDTQYF
TRBV7-9	TRBJ2-5	CASSLDGQETQYF
TRBV7-9	TRBJ1-1	CASGRGTGEAFF
TRBV28	TRBJ2-3	CASSLLAGGRRGDTQYF
TRBV7-2	TRBJ2-3	CASKGGAKDTQYF
TRBV10-3	TRBJ2-2	CAISYGGAGTGELFF
TRBV4-3	TRBJ2-3	CASSQGQVTDTQYF
TRBV7-2	TRBJ2-3	CASSQAGGIVTQYF
TRBV20-1	TRBJ1-6	CSARPADWDNSPLHF
TRBV20-1	TRBJ1-1	CSAPGHVNTEAFF
TRBV6-5	TRBJ1-5	CASSYSGGVQPQHF
TRBV9	TRBJ2-3	CASSVEGASTDTQYF
TRBV5-5	TRBJ2-7	CASSFGFGGGGYEQYF
TRBV29-1	TRBJ2-7	CSVPGTVLVEQYF
TRBV28	TRBJ2-1	CASSFTGHSPYNEQFF
TRBV12-3/TRBV12-4	TRBJ2-2	CASSTSGGAIGELFF
TRBV5-1	TRBJ1-5	CASSPMGDSNQPQHF
TRBV7-9	TRBJ2-1	CASSLESTSGQFF
TRBV5-1	TRBJ1-6	CASREQGYSYNSPLHF
TRBV18	TRBJ2-7	CASNAGGPTREQYF
TRBV3-1	TRBJ2-1	CASSRETNEQFF
TRBV20-1	TRBJ2-1	CSAYRDSPFF
TRBV9	TRBJ2-6	CASSASLISGANVLTF
TRBV14	TRBJ2-3	CASSQGARDREVF
TRBV7-6	TRBJ2-5	CASSSPEGQGGGETQYF
TRBV3-1	TRBJ2-3	CASSQGGFGTDTQYF
TRBV4-1	TRBJ2-4	CASSPKPGQLAKNIQYF
TRBV20-1	TRBJ2-7	CSARSVRVSYEQYF
TRBV4-1	TRBJ1-4	CASSQAGGTNEKLFF
TRBV19	TRBJ2-6	CASCKSDSGANVLTF